This T cell receptor (beta chain) was retrieved from a study of cytomegalovirus exposure and HLA in healthy donors. General study results and limits: For most subjects, TCR beta sequences were reported to predict HLA-A and HLA-B alleles with accuracy.

Researchers ran the PCR with 60 Vbeta and 13 Jbeta primers. Profiling relied on immunoSEQ multiplex PCR, and the TCRdb table lists in-frame clones only, not all of them. The table for this sample gives about 200,000 clones. The length of the CDR3 is 16 residues. V lost 6 bases and J lost 7; bases outside the gene matches: 9. Germline lookup yields CDR1 SGHDN and CDR2 FVKESK. Worth noting for this clone: Its antigen is unknown.

The chain has TRBV14 and TRBJ2-1; TRBD2 matches at 13 bases. The sequence derives from a young man in good health and CMV-seronegative. Specimen: PBMCs. The CDR3 region is CASSPGLAGVRNEQFF. DNA for the CDR3: TGTGCCAGCAGTCCCGGACTAGCGGGAGTTCGGAATGAGCAGTTCTTC. The full variable domain, in which reference TRBV14 and TRBJ2-1 provide the parts outside the CDR3, is EAGVTQFPSHSVIEKGQTVTLRCDPISGHDNLYWYRRVMGKEIKFLLHFVKESKQDESGMPNNRFLAERTGGTYSTLKVQPAELEDSGVYFCASSPGLAGVRNEQFFGPGTRLTVL.